This TCR beta chain was recovered during a study of blood T cell repertoires in COVID-19. Study details: Acute and convalescent COVID-19 samples came from the United States, Italy and Spain.

Looked up from germline, CDR1 is LNHDA and CDR2 is SQIVND (reference sequence). V lost 5 bases and J lost 1, with 6 bases in between. The CDR3 runs 13 residues. Seattle participants joined during active infection and were tracked over time. Repertoires were generated with immunoSEQ multiplex PCR, while TCRdb's copy carries only in-frame clones and drops some. In the table there are hundreds of thousands of clones, around nine tenths of which are singletons. The chain combines TRBV19 with TRBJ1-5; D is unresolved. Material for sequencing was peripheral blood. This TCR came from a man aged 55 to 70 with COVID-19, enrolled during active disease. In nucleotides, the CDR3 is TGTGCCAGTAGTCAGTTCAGCAATCAGCCCCAGCATTTT. As protein: CASSQFSNQPQHF.